These 16 T cell receptor beta chains originate from one sample sequenced in a study of response to subunit inactivated influenza vaccine. TCRdb re-derived calls from the RT-PCR reads in MiXCR, one entry per CDR3 protein. Among almost 600,000 distinct CDR3 sequences listed, about 15% were seen once. The material was PBMCs from blood, obtained 11 to 12 days after vaccination. The receptors here all came from a middle-aged man who received an inactivated influenza vaccine.

The J gene is TRBJ2-7, the V gene TRBV27; TRBD2 aligns across 8 bases. V lost 6 bases and J lost 5; bases outside the gene matches: 6. Germline V gene lookup returns CDR1 MNHEY and CDR2 SMNVEV (reference sequence). The length of the CDR3 is 13 residues. DNA of the CDR3: TGTGCCAGCAGCCGGGGGGGCTGGGACGAGCAGTACTTC. Amino acid sequence: CASSRGGWDEQYF.

This clonotype has just a few counts. This sequence joins TRBV29-1 and TRBJ2-1; D gene ambiguous. V was trimmed by 4 bases and J by 6 bases, leaving 13 bases between them. The CDR3 runs 13 residues. CDR1 is SQVTM and CDR2 is ANQGSEA in the germline V gene. CDR3 bases: TGCAGCGTTGGGGCAGTCGGAAGCAATGAGCAGTTCTTC. It codes for CSVGAVGSNEQFF.

Only a few counts were recorded for this clonotype. The chain has TRBV20-1 and TRBJ1-5; D is unclear. The V and J ends lost 3 bases and 0 bases respectively, with 12 bases between them. This CDR3 is 15 amino acids long. Germline loops: CDR1 DFQATT, CDR2 SNEGSKA (reference sequence). The CDR3 spells CSASPDRRSNQPQHF. DNA for the CDR3: TGCAGTGCTAGCCCGGACCGCCGTAGCAATCAGCCCCAGCATTTT.

This clonotype was counted only a few times. The chain recombines TRBV10-1 with TRBJ2-7, with D maybe TRBD1 (6 bases). V dropped 6 bases and J dropped 2 bases, with 14 bases sitting between them. The CDR3 is 14 residues long. Germline V gene sequence: CDR1 WNHNN, CDR2 SYGVQD (reference sequence). CDR3 amino acids: CASSRGGPAYEQYF. CDR3 nucleotide sequence: TGCGCCAGCAGCCGAGGGGGACCAGCCTACGAGCAGTACTTC.

A few counts support this clonotype. This rearrangement joins TRBV5-1 to TRBJ1-1; D is possibly TRBD1 (5 bases). CDR1 SGHRS and CDR2 YFSETQ come from the germline V gene. CDR3 length equals 14 residues. The V end lost 4 bases, the J end lost 5 bases, and 15 bases lay between the germline ends. In DNA form, the CDR3 reads TGCGCCAGCAGCACGGTCTCGCAGGGTACTGAAGCTTTCTTT. Translating it yields CASSTVSQGTEAFF. Variable domain in full (rest from reference TRBV5-1 and TRBJ1-1): KAGVTQTPRYLIKTRGQQVTLSCSPISGHRSVSWYQQTPGQGLQFLFEYFSETQRNKGNFPGRFSGRQFSNSRSEMNVSTLELGDSALYLCASSTVSQGTEAFFGQGTRLTVV.

This clonotype was found a few times. This chain joins TRBV20-1 and TRBJ1-2; 10 bases are shared with TRBD1. Germline V gene lookup returns CDR1 DFQATT and CDR2 SNEGSKA (reference sequence). The CDR3 is made up of 16 amino acids. Trimming removed 1 base from V and 4 bases from J; junction bases left unmatched: 9. CDR3 protein: CSARGDRGGDGYGYTF. CDR3 DNA: TGCAGTGCTAGAGGGGACAGGGGAGGTGATGGCTATGGCTACACCTTC.

This sequence joins TRBV9 and TRBJ1-2; a possible D gene is TRBD1 (5 bases). There are 15 residues in the CDR3. CDR1 is SGDLS, CDR2 YYNGEE, per germline. Trimming removed 3 bases at V and 0 bases at J, with 12 bases between. CDR3 DNA sequence: TGTGCCAGCAGCGGATGGGACGGTCCTAACTATGGCTACACCTTC. It is translated as CASSGWDGPNYGYTF.

This clonotype came up a few times. The chain recombines TRBV7-9 with TRBJ2-5; the D is unclear. Germline CDR1 and CDR2: SEHNR and FQNEAQ (reference sequence). V lost 1 base to trimming and J lost 3 bases, with 9 bases between them. The CDR3 is 14 residues long. The CDR3 loop reads CASSLGITEETQYF. For the CDR3, the DNA is TGTGCCAGCAGCTTAGGTATTACGGAAGAGACCCAGTACTTC.

The chain uses TRBV3-1 and TRBJ2-2; TRBD2 matches at 8 bases. Germline-derived CDR1 and CDR2 are LGHDT and YNNKEL (reference sequence). CDR3 length equals 15 residues. After removal of 4 bases from V and 7 bases from J, the junction contained 8 bases not matched to a gene. CDR3 protein: CASSPLRGGLGELFF. Written as DNA, the CDR3 is TGTGCCAGCAGCCCTCTCCGGGGGGGCCTCGGGGAGCTGTTTTTT.

V gene TRBV4-2 combines with J gene TRBJ2-7; D not certain. V was cut by 4 bases and J by 0 bases, with 13 bases left in between. Germline V gene lookup returns CDR1 LGHNA and CDR2 YNFKEQ. The CDR3 loop spans 15 amino acids. The CDR3 reads CASSPIDTVSYEQYF. CDR3 DNA sequence: TGTGCCAGCAGCCCGATCGACACCGTCTCCTACGAGCAGTACTTC.

This clonotype occurred a few times. The chain links TRBV20-1 to TRBJ2-1; 13 bases are a match to TRBD2. V dropped 1 base and J dropped 7; count of bases not matched to a gene: 7. The CDR3 sequence is 16 residues long. In germline, CDR1 is DFQATT, CDR2 SNEGSKA (reference sequence). The CDR3 protein is CSARARTSGRYNEQFF. The CDR3 DNA sequence: TGCAGTGCTAGAGCCCGGACTAGCGGGAGATATAATGAGCAGTTCTTC.

A few counts support this clonotype. CDR3 DNA: TGTGCCAGCAGACGGACTGATGGCAATCAGCCCCAGCATTTT. Protein: CASRRTDGNQPQHF. The J gene is TRBJ1-5, the V gene TRBV12-3 or TRBV12-4; D unclear. The germline V and J ends were trimmed by 6 bases and 2 bases, with 11 bases remaining between them. CDR3 length: 14 amino acids.

In its sample, this clonotype was seen a few times. This sequence joins TRBV3-1 and TRBJ2-3; 11 nucleotides match TRBD2. V lost 0 bases and J lost 1; bases outside the gene matches: 3. This CDR3 spans 17 amino acids. Looked up from germline, CDR1 is LGHDT and CDR2 is YNNKEL (reference sequence). This chain's CDR3 is CASSQDALAGGTDTQYF. CDR3 nucleotide sequence: TGTGCCAGCAGCCAAGATGCACTAGCGGGAGGCACAGATACGCAGTATTTT.

This clonotype was seen many times. The V call is TRBV5-1, the J call TRBJ2-7; D is perhaps TRBD1 or TRBD2 (5 bases each). CDR3 length equals 14 residues. Trimming took off 4 bases at V and 0 bases at J, with 11 bases between the two ends. The germline CDR1 and CDR2 sequences are SGHRS and YFSETQ. CDR3 sequence: CASSTGTASYEQYF. CDR3 DNA sequence: TGCGCCAGCAGCACCGGGACGGCCTCCTACGAGCAGTACTTC.

The sample holds a few counts of this clonotype. The chain combines TRBV6-2 or TRBV6-3 with TRBJ2-7; perhaps TRBD1 as D (5 bases). V lost 6 bases to trimming and J lost 2 bases, with 14 bases between them. CDR1 and CDR2 from the germline V gene are MNHEY and SVGEGT. The CDR3 extends over 14 amino acids. The CDR3 region has the DNA TGTGCCAGCAGAGAGCAGGGATTTCCCTACGAGCAGTACTTC. Its protein product is CASREQGFPYEQYF.

This clonotype was detected only a few times. The chain joins TRBV6-1 to TRBJ1-1, with D perhaps TRBD1 (6 bases). This CDR3 is 13 amino acids long. Germline V lookup: CDR1 MNHNS, CDR2 SASEGT. V lost 6 bases and J 8 bases, leaving 16 bases between the germline ends. The CDR3 DNA is TGTGCCAGCAGCCTGACACAGGGAAGGGAAGCTTTCTTT. The encoded protein is CASSLTQGREAFF.